One and the same sample provided the 30 T cell receptor beta chains below, sequenced in a study of blood T cell repertoires in COVID-19. Assay used: immunoSEQ multiplex PCR; TCRdb lists only in-frame clones, some missing. The sample yields 190,000 or so clones, roughly 86% seen once. The sequenced sample consisted of PBMCs or T cells enriched from blood (not recorded which). These TCRs come from a young man with acute COVID-19.

This rearrangement joins TRBV6-1 to TRBJ1-1, with D possibly TRBD1 on 6 matching bases. Between the trimmed V and J ends, which lost 3 bases and 4 bases, there was a span of 12 bases. Germline values: CDR1 MNHNS, CDR2 SASEGT. The CDR3 sequence is 14 residues long. DNA for the CDR3: TGTGCCAGCAGTGACAGGGGTCGCGGCACTGAAGCTTTCTTT. Its translation is CASSDRGRGTEAFF.

The chain couples TRBV3-1 (or the pseudogene TRBV3-2) to TRBJ2-2, with 7 nucleotides matching TRBD1. Per the germline V gene, CDR1 is LGHDT and CDR2 is YNNKEL (reference sequence). CDR3 length: 15 amino acids. The V segment lost 1 base and the J segment 5 bases; nucleotides outside the gene matches: 4. The CDR3 reads CASSQGDSETGELFF. The DNA for the CDR3 is TGTGCCAGCAGCCAAGGGGACAGCGAGACCGGGGAGCTGTTTTTT.

CDR3 nucleotides: TGCGCCAGCAGGGGGGGTAAAGCCTACGAGCAGTACTTC. It codes for CASRGGKAYEQYF. This chain joins TRBV4-1 and TRBJ2-7; possible D gene TRBD2, 6 bases. Germline V gene data show CDR1 as MGHRA and CDR2 as YSYEKL. The V and J ends lost 6 bases and 2 bases respectively, with 11 bases between them. The length of the CDR3 is 13 residues.

This sequence joins TRBV11-3 and TRBJ2-1, with D perhaps matching TRBD1 (6 bases). CDR1 is SGHNT and CDR2 is YENEEA in the germline V gene. The CDR3 length is 13 residues. The germline V and J ends were trimmed by 4 bases and 5 bases, with 9 bases remaining between them. The CDR3 DNA sequence: TGTGCCAGCAGCTCGAGGGGGAACAATGAGCAGTTCTTC. Residues: CASSSRGNNEQFF. The full variable domain, rest sourced from reference TRBV11-3 and TRBJ2-1, is EAGVVQSPRYKIIEKKQPVAFWCNPISGHNTLYWYLQNLGQGPELLIRYENEEAVDDSQLPKDRFSAERLKGVDSTLKIQPAELGDSAVYLCASSSRGNNEQFFGPGTRLTVL.

The V and J genes are TRBV9 and TRBJ2-1, with TRBD2 matching over 7 bases. Germline V gives CDR1 SGDLS, CDR2 YYNGEE. The CDR3 is made up of 13 amino acids. The V and J ends lost 7 bases and 7 bases, in that order; junction bases with no gene match: 8. CDR3: CASGGRKGNEQFF. In DNA form, the CDR3 reads TGTGCCAGCGGCGGGAGAAAGGGGAATGAGCAGTTCTTC.

The chain has TRBV18 and TRBJ2-1, with TRBD1 identical over 7 bases. Germline lookup yields CDR1 KGHSH and CDR2 LQKENI. V lost 4 bases to trimming and J lost 3 bases; unmatched junction nucleotides: 3. This CDR3 comprises 14 residues. Here the CDR3 reads CASSLTGVYNEQFF. The CDR3 DNA reads TGTGCCAGCTCACTTACAGGGGTCTACAATGAGCAGTTCTTC.

The chain recombines TRBV5-1 with TRBJ1-1; D gene uncertain. Germline V lookup: CDR1 SGHRS, CDR2 YFSETQ. CDR3 size: 13 residues. V was shortened by 0 bases and J by 4 bases, with 7 bases between the two germline ends. Here the CDR3 reads CASSLGSPTEAFF. Written as DNA, the CDR3 is TGCGCCAGCAGCTTGGGCAGTCCCACTGAAGCTTTCTTT.

The chain recombines TRBV5-1 with TRBJ2-3; a possible D gene is TRBD2 (6 bases). This CDR3 is built from 15 residues. Looked up from germline, CDR1 is SGHRS and CDR2 is YFSETQ. V was pared by 3 bases and J by 4 bases, with 15 bases between. The CDR3 nucleotides are TGCGCCAGCAGCTCAAGGTGGGGGGAAGCAGATACGCAGTATTTT. Translating it yields CASSSRWGEADTQYF.

The J gene is TRBJ1-5, the V gene TRBV7-9; 7 nucleotides align to TRBD1. CDR3 length equals 17 residues. Germline loops: CDR1 SEHNR, CDR2 FQNEAQ (reference sequence). J lost 2 bases, V lost 1 base, and 8 bases had no gene match. In DNA form, the CDR3 reads TGTGCCAGCAGCTTAGGTGAGGGGGCGCGTCGCAATCAGCCCCAGCATTTT. Translated, it gives CASSLGEGARRNQPQHF.

The chain links TRBV5-4 to TRBJ1-1; D is undetermined. The V and J ends lost 0 bases and 5 bases respectively, with 11 bases between them. This CDR3 is built from 14 residues. CDR1 is SGHNT and CDR2 is YYREEE in the germline V gene (reference sequence). The CDR3 nucleotides are TGTGCCAGCAGCTTGGAAGGGCGGGAAACTGAAGCTTTCTTT. Protein sequence: CASSLEGRETEAFF.

This clone was found once. The V call is TRBV28, the J call TRBJ2-1; 7 nucleotides line up with TRBD1. This CDR3 contains 14 residues. CDR1 and CDR2 (germline): MDHEN, SYDVKM. The J segment lost 4 bases and the V segment lost 3 bases, leaving 3 bases of the junction unmatched. Here the CDR3 DNA reads TGTGCCAGCAGTTTGACAGGGCAATACAATGAGCAGTTCTTC. This encodes CASSLTGQYNEQFF. The full variable domain, its missing parts supplied by reference TRBV28 and TRBJ2-1, is DVKVTQSSRYLVKRTGEKVFLECVQDMDHENMFWYRQDPGLGLRLIYFSYDVKMKEKGDIPEGYSVSREKKERFSLILESASTNQTSMYLCASSLTGQYNEQFFGPGTRLTVL.

This chain connects TRBV5-1 to TRBJ2-5; 7 nucleotides align to TRBD2. Germline values: CDR1 SGHRS, CDR2 YFSETQ. The length of the CDR3 is 15 residues. V dropped 0 bases and J dropped 4; count of bases not matched to a gene: 6. This CDR3 reads CASSLALREGETQYF. For the CDR3, the DNA is TGCGCCAGCAGCTTGGCCTTGAGGGAGGGAGAGACCCAGTACTTC.

The gene calls are TRBV6-5 and TRBJ2-7, with 8 bases that match TRBD1. Germline V lookup: CDR1 MNHEY, CDR2 SVGAGI. The CDR3 covers 12 residues. V dropped 4 bases and J dropped 6; count of bases not matched to a gene: 2. This chain's CDR3 is CASSWTGTEQYF. The CDR3 DNA follows: TGTGCCAGCAGTTGGACAGGGACCGAGCAGTACTTC.

V is TRBV9 and J is TRBJ1-1; 10 bases match TRBD1. Germline V gene lookup returns CDR1 SGDLS and CDR2 YYNGEE. The V gene end was trimmed by 3 bases and the J gene end by 7 bases; junction bases not matched to a gene: 6. The CDR3 sequence is 14 residues long. CDR3 sequence: CASSAGTGAGEAFF. CDR3 nucleotide sequence: TGTGCCAGCAGCGCCGGGACAGGGGCGGGTGAAGCTTTCTTT.

V gene TRBV28 combines with J gene TRBJ2-7, with 9 bases lining up with TRBD2. Germline V gene lookup returns CDR1 MDHEN and CDR2 SYDVKM. The CDR3 has 17 amino acids. V gave up 5 bases and J gave up 0 bases; unmatched junction bases: 11. The DNA for the CDR3 is TGTGCCAGCAGTCCGATTCTGACTAGCGGAAGCTCCTACGAGCAGTACTTC. Translating gives CASSPILTSGSSYEQYF.

V usage is TRBV7-9 and J usage is TRBJ2-1; D remains unclear. The CDR3 has 14 amino acids. Between the trimmed V and J ends, which lost 5 bases and 4 bases, there was a span of 12 bases. CDR1 is SEHNR, CDR2 FQNEAQ, per germline (reference sequence). As DNA, the CDR3 is TGTGCCAGCAGCCTGAGCACTACGTACAATGAGCAGTTCTTC. This codes for CASSLSTTYNEQFF.

V and J are TRBV27 and TRBJ2-7, with D tentatively TRBD2 (6 bases). Trimming removed 6 bases at V and 0 bases at J, with 6 bases between. Germline V gene lookup returns CDR1 MNHEY and CDR2 SMNVEV (reference sequence). This CDR3 region has 12 residues. The CDR3 nucleotides are TGTGCCAGCAGGACTAGCTCCTACGAGCAGTACTTC. Translation: CASRTSSYEQYF.

The genes are TRBV10-3 and TRBJ2-5; 13 nucleotides match TRBD2. The J segment lost 1 base and the V segment lost 6 bases, leaving 5 bases of the junction unmatched. The CDR3 spans 16 residues. Germline-derived CDR1 and CDR2 are ENHRY and SYGVKD. CDR3 loop: CAIRAGLAGIQETQYF. DNA for the CDR3: TGTGCCATCAGGGCGGGACTAGCGGGGATCCAAGAGACCCAGTACTTC.

J is TRBJ2-1 and V is TRBV4-3, with D possibly TRBD2 on 6 matching bases. V was shortened by 0 bases and J by 3 bases, with 24 bases between the two germline ends. The CDR3 extends over 20 amino acids. Per the germline V gene, CDR1 is LGHNA and CDR2 is YSLEER. In DNA form, the CDR3 reads TGCGCCAGCAGCCAAGACACTGACGGGACTCCCGCCGATATCTACAATGAGCAGTTCTTC. Amino acid sequence: CASSQDTDGTPADIYNEQFF.

The chain carries TRBV27 and TRBJ2-7; 8 nucleotides agree with TRBD1. CDR1 MNHEY and CDR2 SMNVEV come from the germline V gene (reference sequence). V shed 5 bases, J shed 5 bases, and the junction held 8 bases outside the gene matches. The CDR3 extends over 14 amino acids. The CDR3 DNA follows: TGTGCCAGCAGTGTACAGGGGGATCGCCACGAGCAGTACTTC. It specifies CASSVQGDRHEQYF.

V usage is TRBV2 and J usage is TRBJ1-5; TRBD1 agrees at 8 bases. CDR1 is SNHLY and CDR2 is FYNNEI in the germline V gene. The V segment lost 4 bases and the J segment 4 bases; nucleotides outside the gene matches: 6. The CDR3 has 15 amino acids. In nucleotides, the CDR3 is TGTGCCAGCAGTGCCAGGGGGCCGAGGAATCAGCCCCAGCATTTT. This sequence encodes CASSARGPRNQPQHF.

The rearrangement uses TRBV30 and TRBJ2-7; 8 bases match TRBD2. CDR3 length equals 14 residues. Trimming removed 3 bases from V and 0 bases from J; junction bases left unmatched: 4. The germline V gene has CDR1 GTSNPN and CDR2 SVGIG (reference sequence). DNA for the CDR3: TGTGCCTGGAGGTCAGCGGGAGCCTCCTACGAGCAGTACTTC. Translation gives CAWRSAGASYEQYF.

The chain carries TRBV4-1 and TRBJ1-4; no definite D call. Germline V CDR1 and CDR2: MGHRA, YSYEKL. The ends were cut back, 1 base at V and 0 bases at J, with 9 bases in the middle. The CDR3 is made up of 16 amino acids. The CDR3 coding sequence is TGCGCCAGCAGCCAAGGTTTAGATGCAACTAATGAAAAACTGTTTTTT. Its protein is CASSQGLDATNEKLFF.

This chain connects TRBV5-1 to TRBJ2-2; the D gene is possibly TRBD2 (6 bases). This CDR3 region has 16 residues. CDR1 SGHRS and CDR2 YFSETQ come from the germline V gene. Trimming removed 3 bases from V and 4 bases from J, with 16 bases in between. Written as DNA, the CDR3 is TGCGCCAGCAGCTCGGACGGGAGATCCACCACCGGGGAGCTGTTTTTT. Translating it yields CASSSDGRSTTGELFF.

This clone was detected once. This sequence joins TRBV5-1 and TRBJ2-3; no clear D gene. The germline gives CDR1 SGHRS, CDR2 YFSETQ. Trimming took 4 bases from V and 2 from J, leaving 5 bases between them. The CDR3 is 12 amino acids. The CDR3 DNA follows: TGCGCCAGCAGCATCCACACAGATACGCAGTATTTT. Translation gives CASSIHTDTQYF. Supplemented by reference TRBV5-1 and TRBJ2-3, the full variable domain reads KAGVTQTPRYLIKTRGQQVTLSCSPISGHRSVSWYQQTPGQGLQFLFEYFSETQRNKGNFPGRFSGRQFSNSRSEMNVSTLELGDSALYLCASSIHTDTQYFGPGTRLTVL.

The chain uses TRBV7-9 and TRBJ2-5; a possible D gene is TRBD2 (6 bases). The CDR3 runs 19 residues. CDR1 and CDR2 (germline): SEHNR, FQNEAQ (reference sequence). Trimming took off 5 bases at V and 1 base at J, with 26 bases between the two ends. The DNA of the CDR3 is TGTGCCAGCAGCGATTCACTAGGGCGGGGCACTACTTTCCAAGAGACCCAGTACTTC. Its translation: CASSDSLGRGTTFQETQYF.

This clone was counted once. V gene TRBV28 combines with J gene TRBJ2-6; 7 nucleotides line up with TRBD1. CDR1 is MDHEN and CDR2 is SYDVKM in the germline V gene. V lost 5 bases and J lost 4; bases outside the gene matches: 5. The CDR3 has 15 residues. The chain's CDR3 is CASSVDRAGANVLTF. CDR3 sequence (DNA): TGTGCCAGCAGTGTCGACAGGGCGGGGGCCAACGTCCTGACTTTC.

This chain joins TRBV28 and TRBJ2-7; TRBD2 matches at 13 bases. Germline lookup yields CDR1 MDHEN and CDR2 SYDVKM. The CDR3 is made up of 17 amino acids. Unmatched junction bases numbered 11, after V lost 4 bases and J lost 5 bases. The CDR3 DNA is TGTGCCAGCAGTTCCCCCTTGACTAGCGGGAGGAGGAACGAGCAGTACTTC. As protein: CASSSPLTSGRRNEQYF.

The V call is TRBV7-2, the J call TRBJ2-7, with 7 bases lining up with TRBD2. The CDR3 is 15 residues long. Germline CDR1 SGHTA, CDR2 FQGNSA. J was trimmed by 3 bases and V by 4 bases; bases with no gene match: 9. The CDR3 DNA sequence: TGTGCCAGCAGCTCGGGCCCTTCGGGGGGCTACGAGCAGTACTTC. Amino acids: CASSSGPSGGYEQYF.

The gene calls are TRBV12-3 or TRBV12-4 and TRBJ2-7, with TRBD2 matching 7 bases. This CDR3 spans 13 amino acids. The V and J ends lost 10 bases and 3 bases, in that order; junction bases with no gene match: 9. The CDR3: CATNPGGNYEQYF. The CDR3 coding sequence is TGTGCCACTAACCCGGGGGGTAACTACGAGCAGTACTTC.